The clone carrying this TCR beta chain was seen a single time. As yet, its antigen is unknown. The data were taken from a study of cytomegalovirus exposure and HLA in healthy donors. Across the whole study: From donors who were HLA-typed, an early data release held 75 million to 85 million unique TCRs. Within the Caucasian-associated ancestry cluster were roughly 81% of the approximately 370 genotyped donors. Study results and limitations: Later on, an analysis found that several of the most significant clusters appeared to be linked to common viral pathogens, which included parvovirus B19. A later analysis reportedly found that, within productive TCRs, an Asian-associated ancestry cluster had fewer N-insertions than the mean observed across the 666 donors.

The PCR made use of 60 Vbeta and 13 Jbeta primers. The method was immunoSEQ multiplex PCR; TCRdb's version includes in-frame clones alone and lacks a portion of them. This sample yields approximately 120,000 clones, of which 74% are seen a single time; approximately 2% belongs to the top ten. CDR1 and CDR2 (germline): SGHRS, YFSETQ. The CDR3 spans 15 residues. V was cut by 3 bases and J by 0 bases, with 11 bases left in between. The chain employs TRBV5-1 and TRBJ2-3, with no clear D. The receptor comes from a human donor in good health. Sequencing used PBMCs. CDR3 region: CASSSAGSSTDTQYF. Here the CDR3 DNA reads TGCGCCAGCAGCTCCGCCGGGTCTAGCACAGATACGCAGTATTTT.